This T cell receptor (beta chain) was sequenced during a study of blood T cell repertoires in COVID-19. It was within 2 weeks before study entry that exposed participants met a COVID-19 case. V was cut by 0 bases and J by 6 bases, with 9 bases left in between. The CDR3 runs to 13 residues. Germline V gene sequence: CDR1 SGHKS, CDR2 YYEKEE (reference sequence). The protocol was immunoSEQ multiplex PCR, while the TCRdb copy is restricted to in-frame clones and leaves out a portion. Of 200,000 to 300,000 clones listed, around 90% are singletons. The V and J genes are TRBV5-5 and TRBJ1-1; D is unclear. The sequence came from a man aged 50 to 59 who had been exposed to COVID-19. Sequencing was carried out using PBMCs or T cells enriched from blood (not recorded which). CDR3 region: CASSLAGFAEAFF. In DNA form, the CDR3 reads TGTGCCAGCAGCTTGGCGGGGTTCGCTGAAGCTTTCTTT.